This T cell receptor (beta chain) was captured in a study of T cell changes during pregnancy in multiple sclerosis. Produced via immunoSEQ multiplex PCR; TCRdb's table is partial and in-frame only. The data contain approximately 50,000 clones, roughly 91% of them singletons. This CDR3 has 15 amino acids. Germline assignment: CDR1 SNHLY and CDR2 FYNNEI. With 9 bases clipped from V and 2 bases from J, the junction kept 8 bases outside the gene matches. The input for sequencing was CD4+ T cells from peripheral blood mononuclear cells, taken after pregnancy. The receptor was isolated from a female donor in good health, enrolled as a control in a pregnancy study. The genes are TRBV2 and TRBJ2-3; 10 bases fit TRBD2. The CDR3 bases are TGTGCCAGAGAGAGGACTAGCGGACTCACAGATACGCAGTATTTT. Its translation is CARERTSGLTDTQYF. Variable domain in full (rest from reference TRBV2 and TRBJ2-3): EPEVTQTPSHQVTQMGQEVILRCVPISNHLYFYWYRQILGQKVEFLVSFYNNEISEKSEIFDDQFSVERPDGSNFTLKIRSTKLEDSAMYFCARERTSGLTDTQYFGPGTRLTVL.